These 20 T cell receptor beta chains were all obtained from the same sample, sequenced in a study of cytomegalovirus exposure and HLA in healthy donors. Both 60 Vbeta primers and 13 Jbeta primers went into the PCR. The method was immunoSEQ multiplex PCR; TCRdb's version includes in-frame clones alone and lacks a portion of them. The data contain around 120,000 clones, roughly four fifths of them singletons. The sequencing input was PBMCs. These receptors originate from a woman in her fifties or sixties in good health and CMV-seronegative.

The chain joins TRBV5-1 to TRBJ1-1, with a possible D match to TRBD1 (6 bases). The V end lost 5 bases, the J end lost 0 bases, and 20 bases lay between the germline ends. The CDR3 spans 17 residues. Germline CDR1 reads SGHRS; CDR2 reads YFSETQ. CDR3 residues: CASSRGGATFMNTEAFF. The CDR3 region has the DNA TGCGCCAGCAGTAGGGGGGGGGCAACTTTCATGAACACTGAAGCTTTCTTT.

The chain joins TRBV7-2 to TRBJ2-7; D possibly corresponds to TRBD1 (6 bases). CDR1 is SGHTA and CDR2 is FQGNSA in the germline V gene. The length of the CDR3 is 17 residues. The V and J ends lost 5 bases and 4 bases respectively, with 24 bases between them. The CDR3 DNA is TGTGCCAGCAGCAAAGACGTCTTTTCAGGGGCAAGGTACGAGCAGTACTTC. Its protein product is CASSKDVFSGARYEQYF.

This chain links TRBV7-2 with TRBJ1-2; TRBD1 aligns across 11 bases. Germline lookup yields CDR1 SGHTA and CDR2 FQGNSA. The trim removed 5 bases at V and 4 bases at J, leaving 6 bases unmatched. This CDR3 contains 15 residues. The CDR3 sequence: CASSRTGTGGYGYTF. The CDR3 nucleotides read TGTGCCAGCAGCAGAACCGGGACAGGGGGCTATGGCTACACCTTC. The whole variable domain, remainder taken from reference TRBV7-2 and TRBJ1-2, is GAGVSQSPSNKVTEKGKDVELRCDPISGHTALYWYRQSLGQGLEFLIYFQGNSAPDKSGLPSDRFSAERTGGSVSTLTIQRTQQEDSAVYLCASSRTGTGGYGYTFGSGTRLTVV.

This chain connects TRBV6-1 to TRBJ1-4, with D possibly being TRBD1 (6 bases). V lost 3 bases to trimming and J lost 7 bases, with 15 bases between them. This CDR3 has 15 residues. Germline assignment: CDR1 MNHNS and CDR2 SASEGT. This chain's CDR3 is CASSDGRGGGEKLFF. Written as DNA, the CDR3 is TGTGCCAGCAGTGACGGGCGGGGGGGCGGTGAAAAACTGTTTTTT.

The chain employs TRBV11-3 and TRBJ2-2; 12 bases agree with TRBD2. Per the germline V gene, CDR1 is SGHNT and CDR2 is YENEEA. Losses at the gene ends were 5 bases for V and 4 bases for J; bases not matched to a gene: 8. The length of the CDR3 is 17 residues. Here the CDR3 DNA reads TGTGCCAGCAGCCCTCGACTAGCGGGAGTTACCACCGGGGAGCTGTTTTTT. Amino acid sequence: CASSPRLAGVTTGELFF.

The genes are TRBV9 and TRBJ2-2, with 13 bases identical to TRBD2. Germline values: CDR1 SGDLS, CDR2 YYNGEE. Trimming cost V 3 bases and J 5 bases; bases outside gene matches: 7. The CDR3 is 17 residues long. In DNA, the CDR3 is TGTGCCAGCAGCGGGAGAGGACTAGCGGGAGAAACCGGGGAGCTGTTTTTT. Residues: CASSGRGLAGETGELFF.

The chain uses TRBV4-3 and TRBJ2-2; perhaps TRBD2 as D (5 bases). The CDR3 is 17 residues long. Germline CDR1 LGHNA, CDR2 YSLEER. V lost 0 bases and J 2 bases, leaving 13 bases between the germline ends. The CDR3 is CASSQDRGLFNTGELFF. In nucleotides, the CDR3 is TGCGCCAGCAGCCAAGATCGAGGACTCTTTAACACCGGGGAGCTGTTTTTT.

This clone was seen once. The chain couples TRBV6-6 to TRBJ1-2; possible D gene TRBD1, 5 bases. V shed 2 bases and J shed 8 bases, with 21 bases lying between them. CDR3 length equals 16 residues. Germline V gene sequence: CDR1 MNHNY, CDR2 SVGAGI (reference sequence). CDR3 DNA: TGTGCCAGCAGTTACGGCCCCGGGACGGTGGAGGGCGGCTACACCTTC. Translation: CASSYGPGTVEGGYTF.

The rearrangement uses TRBV13 and TRBJ2-7, with D uncertain. CDR1 and CDR2 from the germline V gene are PRHDT and FYEKMQ (reference sequence). With 1 base removed from V and 1 base from J, the gap between germline ends came to 2 bases. The CDR3 length is 12 residues. This CDR3 reads CASSLASYEQYF. CDR3 in DNA: TGTGCCAGCAGCTTAGCGTCCTACGAGCAGTACTTC.

This clone was recorded a few times. This chain's CDR3 is CASSLVAGLDTEAFF. CDR3 in DNA: TGTGCCAGCAGCTTGGTGGCGGGTCTCGACACTGAAGCTTTCTTT. The chain couples TRBV5-6 to TRBJ1-1; unclear D gene. Germline loops: CDR1 SGHDT, CDR2 YYEEEE. V was trimmed by 0 bases and J by 3 bases, leaving 12 bases between them. The CDR3 is 15 amino acids.

This clone was observed a few times. The rearrangement links TRBV7-3 to TRBJ2-2; TRBD2 agrees at 8 bases. Trimming removed 6 bases from V and 5 bases from J; junction bases left unmatched: 8. The CDR3 runs to 15 residues. CDR1 and CDR2 (germline): SGHTA, FQGTGA. In DNA form, the CDR3 reads TGTGCCAGCAGTCAAACTAGCGGTGGTACCGGGGAGCTGTTTTTT. Translating gives CASSQTSGGTGELFF.

V gene TRBV28 combines with J gene TRBJ2-1; 9 bases are shared with TRBD1. The V gene end was trimmed by 4 bases and the J gene end by 8 bases; junction bases not matched to a gene: 9. CDR3 length: 15 amino acids. Per germline, CDR1 MDHEN and CDR2 SYDVKM. The DNA for the CDR3 is TGTGCCAGCAGTTCGCCGGGACAGGGCGCGGATGAGCAGTTCTTC. Encoded protein: CASSSPGQGADEQFF. The variable domain in full, with the rest retrieved from reference TRBV28 and TRBJ2-1, is DVKVTQSSRYLVKRTGEKVFLECVQDMDHENMFWYRQDPGLGLRLIYFSYDVKMKEKGDIPEGYSVSREKKERFSLILESASTNQTSMYLCASSSPGQGADEQFFGPGTRLTVL.

The rearrangement uses TRBV9 and TRBJ2-7; 7 bases map to TRBD2. The CDR3 spans 14 residues. Trimming cost V 4 bases and J 8 bases; bases outside gene matches: 12. From germline, CDR1 is SGDLS and CDR2 YYNGEE. The CDR3 coding sequence is TGTGCCAGCAGCCACCCAGGGAAGCGGGATCAGCAGTACGTC. It translates to CASSHPGKRDQQYV.

This clone appeared a single time. CDR3 protein: CASSLGQGAWAAFF. As DNA, the CDR3 is TGCGCCAGCAGCTTGGGACAGGGGGCATGGGCTGCTTTCTTT. This chain links TRBV5-1 with TRBJ1-1, with TRBD1 identical over 10 bases. The V gene's germline CDR1 is SGHRS and CDR2 YFSETQ. V trimming: 0 bases; J trimming: 11 bases; junction bases outside the gene matches: 7. This CDR3 has 14 amino acids.

This chain connects TRBV28 to TRBJ1-6, with 8 bases lining up with TRBD1. Trimming cost V 7 bases and J 7 bases; bases outside gene matches: 3. The CDR3 is 13 residues long. The germline V gene encodes CDR1 MDHEN and CDR2 SYDVKM. Here the CDR3 DNA reads TGTGCCAGCACCGGACAGGGAAATTCACCCCTCCACTTT. Translating it yields CASTGQGNSPLHF.

V gene TRBV7-9 combines with J gene TRBJ2-7, with D perhaps matching TRBD2 (6 bases). V lost 8 bases and J lost 6, with 11 bases in between. This CDR3 has 11 amino acids. Germline loops: CDR1 SEHNR, CDR2 FQNEAQ (reference sequence). CDR3 DNA: TGTGCCAGCGGGAGGACTGGCGAGCAGTACGTC. This sequence encodes CASGRTGEQYV.

The chain uses TRBV7-6 and TRBJ2-6, with D possibly being TRBD1 (5 bases). CDR1 and CDR2 (germline): SGHVS, FNYEAQ. CDR3 size: 18 residues. With 5 bases removed from V and 0 bases from J, the gap between germline ends came to 17 bases. The CDR3 is CASSLPDGANSGANVLTF. In DNA form, the CDR3 reads TGTGCCAGCAGCCTCCCGGATGGGGCCAACTCTGGGGCCAACGTCCTGACTTTC.

The rearrangement links TRBV4-3 to TRBJ1-2, with 8 bases that match TRBD1. CDR1 is LGHNA and CDR2 is YSLEER in the germline V gene. Trimming cost V 0 bases and J 8 bases; bases outside gene matches: 8. There are 15 residues in the CDR3. Written as DNA, the CDR3 is TGCGCCAGCAGCCAAGATTTGGACAGGGAAAAGGGCTACACCTTC. Translated, it gives CASSQDLDREKGYTF.

The J gene is TRBJ1-1, the V gene TRBV15; TRBD1 is a possible D gene (6 bases). There are 14 residues in the CDR3. CDR1 is LNHNV, CDR2 YYDKDF, per germline (reference sequence). V was trimmed by 1 base and J by 4 bases, leaving 10 bases between them. Here the CDR3 reads CATSRGTAGTEAFF. CDR3 DNA sequence: TGTGCCACCAGCAGAGGGACAGCCGGCACTGAAGCTTTCTTT.

This clone was counted once. The chain uses TRBV28 and TRBJ2-1; 7 bases line up with TRBD1. The CDR3 spans 15 residues. The V and J ends lost 6 bases and 7 bases, in that order; junction bases with no gene match: 12. Germline V gives CDR1 MDHEN, CDR2 SYDVKM. CDR3 sequence: CASRIQGVLGNEQFF. The CDR3 DNA follows: TGTGCCAGCAGGATCCAGGGGGTTTTGGGGAATGAGCAGTTCTTC.